This T cell receptor beta chain was identified in a study of cytomegalovirus exposure and HLA in healthy donors. Notes on the study in general: Previously analyzed data showed that most TCR beta V segments were productive at a frequency of about 87% or about 30%. Researchers catalogued approximately 170 TCR beta chains as cytomegalovirus-associated. The majority of CMV-associated TCR beta chains were reported as apparently HLA-restricted in a later analysis.

Comments on this clone: The antigen is unknown.

The PCR ran on 60 Vbeta and 13 Jbeta primers. Using immunoSEQ multiplex PCR, the repertoire was profiled, and TCRdb retains in-frame clones only, with some absent. The sample carries around 110,000 clones, 75% recorded once. The source is a young woman in good health and CMV-seronegative. Sequenced input: PBMCs.

The CDR3 loop reads CASSALTGSSYNEQFF. For the CDR3, the DNA is TGTGCCAGCAGTGCCCTTACAGGGAGCTCCTACAATGAGCAGTTCTTC. The gene calls are TRBV27 and TRBJ2-1; D perhaps matches TRBD1 (6 bases). Trimming took 5 bases from V and 0 from J, leaving 14 bases between them. The CDR3 length is 16 residues. The V gene's germline CDR1 is MNHEY and CDR2 SMNVEV (reference sequence).